The 9 T cell receptor beta chains below come from one sample, sequenced in a study of technical replicates of blood from a handful of donors. Repertoires were generated with immunoSEQ multiplex PCR, while TCRdb's copy carries only in-frame clones and drops some. The sample consists of around 85,000 clones, about 95% of them appearing once. Sequencing used T cells isolated from PBMCs. The receptors come from a human donor in good health.

V gene TRBV28 combines with J gene TRBJ2-3; D unresolved. Germline CDR1 reads MDHEN; CDR2 reads SYDVKM. The CDR3 loop spans 13 amino acids. The V end lost 8 bases, the J end lost 0 bases, and 9 bases lay between the germline ends. CDR3 in amino acids: CASGEASTDTQYF. The CDR3 DNA follows: TGTGCCAGCGGAGAAGCTAGCACAGATACGCAGTATTTT.

The rearrangement uses TRBV2 and TRBJ2-4; 9 bases are shared with TRBD1. Per the germline V gene, CDR1 is SNHLY and CDR2 is FYNNEI. V was pared by 4 bases and J by 3 bases, with 4 bases of the junction left unmatched. The CDR3 sequence is 15 residues long. The CDR3 loop reads CASSGGTGNKNIQYF. CDR3 coding DNA: TGTGCCAGCAGTGGGGGGACAGGGAACAAAAACATTCAGTACTTC. The whole variable domain, remainder taken from reference TRBV2 and TRBJ2-4, is EPEVTQTPSHQVTQMGQEVILRCVPISNHLYFYWYRQILGQKVEFLVSFYNNEISEKSEIFDDQFSVERPDGSNFTLKIRSTKLEDSAMYFCASSGGTGNKNIQYFGAGTRLSVL.

The gene calls are TRBV9 and TRBJ2-2; D gene ambiguous. The CDR3 spans 14 residues. CDR1 and CDR2 from the germline V gene are SGDLS and YYNGEE. The V and J ends lost 3 bases and 4 bases respectively, with 10 bases between them. CDR3 in DNA: TGTGCCAGCAGCGCCCCCGGGTTCACCGGGGAGCTGTTTTTT. Its translation: CASSAPGFTGELFF.

The CDR3 region has the DNA TGTGCCAGCTCCCCGGCACAGAGTCCAAATTCACCCCTCCACTTT. Translation: CASSPAQSPNSPLHF. The rearrangement joins TRBV18 to TRBJ1-6; D not resolved. Germline V gene lookup returns CDR1 KGHSH and CDR2 LQKENI. V lost 6 bases, J lost 7 bases, and 16 bases lay in between. The CDR3 is 15 residues long.

V is TRBV7-8 and J is TRBJ2-1; 9 positions match TRBD2. Per the germline V gene, CDR1 is SGHVS and CDR2 is FQNEAQ. J lost 6 bases, V lost 1 base, and 10 bases had no gene match. This CDR3 is 17 amino acids long. The CDR3 DNA reads as TGTGCCAGCAGCTTAGAGGTATCCAGCGGGGGGTTCAATGAGCAGTTCTTC. It yields the protein CASSLEVSSGGFNEQFF.

The genes are TRBV6-1 and TRBJ1-5; a weak D match, TRBD1 (6 bases). The germline CDR1 and CDR2 sequences are MNHNS and SASEGT. V shed 0 bases and J shed 3 bases, with 21 bases lying between them. The CDR3 is 19 residues long. For the CDR3, the DNA is TGTGCCAGCAGTGAAGCCCGAAAGCTGGGACATTCCCTCAATCAGCCCCAGCATTTT. This codes for CASSEARKLGHSLNQPQHF.

This clone was found once. The chain joins TRBV6-5 to TRBJ1-1; perhaps TRBD1 as D (5 bases). Germline V CDR1 and CDR2: MNHEY, SVGAGI. The germline V and J ends were trimmed by 7 bases and 2 bases, with 17 bases remaining between them. This CDR3 has 15 amino acids. The CDR3 here is CASKRPPRTNTEAFF. In nucleotides, the CDR3 is TGTGCCAGCAAGAGACCCCCCAGGACAAACACTGAAGCTTTCTTT.

The V call is TRBV5-1, the J call TRBJ1-1, with D possibly matching TRBD1 (5 bases). Germline CDR1 reads SGHRS; CDR2 reads YFSETQ. V was cut by 4 bases and J by 7 bases, with 17 bases left in between. The CDR3 extends over 14 amino acids. This CDR3 is CASSGIGGRGEAFF. As DNA, the CDR3 is TGCGCCAGCAGCGGGATCGGGGGTAGGGGTGAAGCTTTCTTT.

V gene TRBV5-1 combines with J gene TRBJ1-1; D is ambiguous. CDR3 length: 13 amino acids. Per the germline V gene, CDR1 is SGHRS and CDR2 is YFSETQ. The germline V and J ends were trimmed by 0 bases and 10 bases, with 13 bases remaining between them. CDR3 loop: CASSLAGYSVAFF. The CDR3 DNA sequence: TGCGCCAGCAGCTTGGCCGGGTATTCGGTAGCTTTCTTT.